A selection of T cell receptor beta chains follows, all from one sample in a study of T cell responses to AZD1222 COVID-19 vaccine. Libraries were prepared by immunoSEQ multiplex PCR; TCRdb keeps only in-frame clonotypes and omits some of them. The sample has just under 150,000 clones, roughly nine tenths seen once; the top ten hold 1.5% to 2%. The material was peripheral blood, obtained 28 days after the second AZD1222 dose. Source of these receptors: an adult who received the AZD1222 COVID-19 vaccine. Both conserved end residues are part of each CDR3. The order of the fields is clone size, J gene, V gene, D gene, CDR3 DNA, CDR3 protein. A D gene is named only where the DNA matches it firmly. Where a row states a size, it is once, few, many or the class of an expanded clone; other rows omit it.

abundance: few; j_gene: TRBJ1-2; v_gene: TRBV6-2/TRBV6-3; d_gene: TRBD1; CDR3nt: TGTGCCAGCAGTTCCGGACAGGGTCGTGGCTACACCTTC; CDR3aa: CASSSGQGRGYTF
abundance: few; j_gene: TRBJ2-1; v_gene: TRBV25-1; d_gene: TRBD2; CDR3nt: TGTGCCAGCAGCGGCGGGGCGGGAGTTTCCTACAATGAGCAGTTCTTC; CDR3aa: CASSGGAGVSYNEQFF
abundance: .; j_gene: TRBJ1-1; v_gene: TRBV11-2; d_gene: .; CDR3nt: TGTGCCAGCAGCCCATCCCGGGTCCCCAGTGGGAACACTGAAGCTTTCTTT; CDR3aa: CASSPSRVPSGNTEAFF
abundance: .; j_gene: TRBJ2-5; v_gene: TRBV5-4; d_gene: TRBD1; CDR3nt: TGTGCCAGCAGCCTCGGGACAGGGTTTAACCAAGAGACCCAGTACTTC; CDR3aa: CASSLGTGFNQETQYF
abundance: .; j_gene: TRBJ1-5; v_gene: TRBV2; d_gene: .; CDR3nt: TGTGCCAGCAGTTCCGACATCTCGGGCAATCAGCCCCAGCATTTT; CDR3aa: CASSSDISGNQPQHF
abundance: .; j_gene: TRBJ1-6; v_gene: TRBV6-5; d_gene: TRBD1; CDR3nt: TGTGCCAGCAGATCGGGACAGGTTAATTCACCCCTCCACTTT; CDR3aa: CASRSGQVNSPLHF
abundance: .; j_gene: TRBJ2-7; v_gene: TRBV7-2; d_gene: TRBD2; CDR3nt: TGTGCCAGCAGCTTAGATCGGGGAGGGACCTTTGAGCAGTACTTC; CDR3aa: CASSLDRGGTFEQYF
abundance: .; j_gene: TRBJ2-7; v_gene: TRBV6-6; d_gene: .; CDR3nt: TGTGCCAGCAGTTACATAGACAACATCTACGAGCAGTACTTC; CDR3aa: CASSYIDNIYEQYF
abundance: .; j_gene: TRBJ2-1; v_gene: TRBV29-1; d_gene: TRBD2; CDR3nt: TGCAGCGCCGCGGGGGGCGAATCCTACAATGAGCAGTTCTTC; CDR3aa: CSAAGGESYNEQFF
abundance: .; j_gene: TRBJ1-5; v_gene: TRBV3-1/TRBV3-2; d_gene: .; CDR3nt: TGTGCCAGCTTGCTTTTCTGCAGCAACAATCAGCCCCAGCATTTT; CDR3aa: CASLLFCSNNQPQHF
abundance: .; j_gene: TRBJ1-1; v_gene: TRBV10-3; d_gene: .; CDR3nt: TGTGCCATCAGTGACCGGGATAACACTGAAGCTTTCTTT; CDR3aa: CAISDRDNTEAFF
abundance: .; j_gene: TRBJ1-5; v_gene: TRBV6-5; d_gene: .; CDR3nt: TGTGCCAGCGGAGGCCAGAACAATCAGCCCCAGCATTTT; CDR3aa: CASGGQNNQPQHF
abundance: few; j_gene: TRBJ1-5; v_gene: TRBV6-5; d_gene: TRBD1; CDR3nt: TGTGCCAGCAGTACCGGGACAGGCTTCAATCAGCCCCAGCATTTT; CDR3aa: CASSTGTGFNQPQHF
abundance: .; j_gene: TRBJ1-3; v_gene: TRBV5-4; d_gene: .; CDR3nt: TGTGCCAGCAGTTTGCCGGGAGCAACTTCAGGAAACACCATATATTTT; CDR3aa: CASSLPGATSGNTIYF
abundance: .; j_gene: TRBJ1-5; v_gene: TRBV28; d_gene: .; CDR3nt: TGTGCCAGCAGTTTTTCTGGGAATCAGCCCCAGCATTTT; CDR3aa: CASSFSGNQPQHF
abundance: .; j_gene: TRBJ1-1; v_gene: TRBV28; d_gene: .; CDR3nt: TGTGCCAGCAGATTTATAGATGACAGCGGAAACACTGAAGCTTTCTTT; CDR3aa: CASRFIDDSGNTEAFF
abundance: .; j_gene: TRBJ1-2; v_gene: TRBV10-3; d_gene: .; CDR3nt: TGTGCCATCATGAGGGGAAGCTATGGCTACACCTTC; CDR3aa: CAIMRGSYGYTF
abundance: .; j_gene: TRBJ2-7; v_gene: TRBV27; d_gene: .; CDR3nt: TGTGCCAGCAGTTACGCCGGGACTGGGACCTACGAGCAGTACTTC; CDR3aa: CASSYAGTGTYEQYF
abundance: once; j_gene: TRBJ1-2; v_gene: TRBV29-1; d_gene: .; CDR3nt: TGCAGCGTTTTGGACAGAAACTATGGCTACACCTTC; CDR3aa: CSVLDRNYGYTF
abundance: .; j_gene: TRBJ2-2; v_gene: TRBV6-5; d_gene: .; CDR3nt: TGTGCCAGCAGTTACGACACCGGGGAGCTGTTTTTT; CDR3aa: CASSYDTGELFF
abundance: .; j_gene: TRBJ1-4; v_gene: TRBV5-4; d_gene: .; CDR3nt: TGTGCCAGCAGCTTGGACGGGGCATTCTCGAGGGAAAAACTGTTTTTT; CDR3aa: CASSLDGAFSREKLFF
abundance: .; j_gene: TRBJ1-1; v_gene: TRBV6-2/TRBV6-3; d_gene: .; CDR3nt: TGTGCCAGCAGTTACGCCCGGGAGGGCACGAACACTGAAGCTTTCTTT; CDR3aa: CASSYAREGTNTEAFF
abundance: .; j_gene: TRBJ2-1; v_gene: TRBV6-2/TRBV6-3; d_gene: .; CDR3nt: TGTGCCAGCAGTAAGGACAATGAGCAGTTCTTC; CDR3aa: CASSKDNEQFF
abundance: .; j_gene: TRBJ1-5; v_gene: TRBV24-1; d_gene: TRBD1; CDR3nt: TGTGCCACCAGTACCGGGGGGGCAGGGGGCGTTCAGCCCCAGCATTTT; CDR3aa: CATSTGGAGGVQPQHF
abundance: few; j_gene: TRBJ2-7; v_gene: TRBV10-2; d_gene: TRBD2; CDR3nt: TGCGCCAGCCGCCATATGGGGACTAGCGGGAGAGGGCCCTACGAGCAGTACTTC; CDR3aa: CASRHMGTSGRGPYEQYF
abundance: once; j_gene: TRBJ2-1; v_gene: TRBV9; d_gene: .; CDR3nt: TGTGCCAGCAGCGTCTCCAGCGGTCCTTACAATGAGCAGTTCTTC; CDR3aa: CASSVSSGPYNEQFF
abundance: .; j_gene: TRBJ2-1; v_gene: TRBV6-5; d_gene: .; CDR3nt: TGTGCCAGCAGTTACTCGTATGACAGTTTCGGTGAGCAGTTCTTC; CDR3aa: CASSYSYDSFGEQFF
abundance: .; j_gene: TRBJ1-1; v_gene: TRBV11-3; d_gene: .; CDR3nt: TGTGCCAGCAGCTTCAGCCTGGGGGATGAAGCTTTCTTT; CDR3aa: CASSFSLGDEAFF
abundance: .; j_gene: TRBJ2-7; v_gene: TRBV28; d_gene: .; CDR3nt: TGTGCCAGCGGGCGGTACGAGCAGTACTTC; CDR3aa: CASGRYEQYF
abundance: once; j_gene: TRBJ2-1; v_gene: TRBV7-3; d_gene: TRBD1; CDR3nt: TGTGCCAGCAGCTTAGGGACAGGGGGCAATGAGCAGTTCTTC; CDR3aa: CASSLGTGGNEQFF
abundance: .; j_gene: TRBJ2-7; v_gene: TRBV5-6; d_gene: TRBD1; CDR3nt: TGTGCCAGCAGCCGCGGACAGGGGGCTTTCGAGCAGTACTTC; CDR3aa: CASSRGQGAFEQYF
abundance: .; j_gene: TRBJ1-2; v_gene: TRBV6-6; d_gene: .; CDR3nt: TGTGCCAGCAGTTACGGCACGGGCGGCTATGGCTACACCTTC; CDR3aa: CASSYGTGGYGYTF
abundance: few; j_gene: TRBJ1-1; v_gene: TRBV10-3; d_gene: .; CDR3nt: TGTGCCATCAGTGAGTCGGCAACCACCCTGTTGAGTGCTTTCTTT; CDR3aa: CAISESATTLLSAFF
abundance: .; j_gene: TRBJ2-4; v_gene: TRBV3-1/TRBV3-2; d_gene: .; CDR3nt: TGTGCCAGCAGCCAAGATACGTATCTCCCGGGCATTCAGTACTTC; CDR3aa: CASSQDTYLPGIQYF
abundance: .; j_gene: TRBJ1-1; v_gene: TRBV7-3; d_gene: TRBD1; CDR3nt: TGTGCCAGCGGACTGGGACCGGGACAGAACTTTAATGAAGCTTTCTTT; CDR3aa: CASGLGPGQNFNEAFF
abundance: .; j_gene: TRBJ1-2; v_gene: TRBV7-9; d_gene: .; CDR3nt: TGTGCCAGCAGCCCCCCGGAGATCGGGGATGGCTACACCTTC; CDR3aa: CASSPPEIGDGYTF
abundance: few; j_gene: TRBJ2-1; v_gene: TRBV6-5; d_gene: .; CDR3nt: TGTGCCAGCAGTTACTCGTCTAGTCTAGCCGATGAGCAGTTCTTC; CDR3aa: CASSYSSSLADEQFF
abundance: .; j_gene: TRBJ1-2; v_gene: TRBV7-9; d_gene: .; CDR3nt: TGTGCCGGGGTTGGGCACACCTTC; CDR3aa: CAGVGHTF
abundance: .; j_gene: TRBJ2-5; v_gene: TRBV7-3; d_gene: .; CDR3nt: TGTGCCAGCAGCCCAAGTTCTTCGGAGACCCAGTACTTC; CDR3aa: CASSPSSSETQYF
abundance: .; j_gene: TRBJ2-3; v_gene: TRBV2; d_gene: .; CDR3nt: TGTGCCAGCACCCCGGGAGGGTACACAGGGGCCACAGATACGCAGTATTTT; CDR3aa: CASTPGGYTGATDTQYF
abundance: once; j_gene: TRBJ2-7; v_gene: TRBV30; d_gene: .; CDR3nt: TGTGCCTGGAGTCGCGACAGCTTCGGGCAGTACTTC; CDR3aa: CAWSRDSFGQYF
abundance: once; j_gene: TRBJ2-1; v_gene: TRBV29-1; d_gene: TRBD2; CDR3nt: TGCAGCGTCAAGAGGACTAGCGGGAGTAGCGGTCTAGGGAATGAGCAGTTCTTC; CDR3aa: CSVKRTSGSSGLGNEQFF
abundance: .; j_gene: TRBJ1-1; v_gene: TRBV29-1; d_gene: .; CDR3nt: TGCAGCGTTGTTTTCTATCTCGGGACTGAAGCTTTCTTT; CDR3aa: CSVVFYLGTEAFF
abundance: .; j_gene: TRBJ1-1; v_gene: TRBV4-1; d_gene: .; CDR3nt: TGCGCCAGCAGCCAAGATGAGGTTGGTGGCTCGGGAGATAGCACTGAAGCTTTCTTT; CDR3aa: CASSQDEVGGSGDSTEAFF
abundance: .; j_gene: TRBJ2-1; v_gene: TRBV9; d_gene: TRBD2; CDR3nt: TGTGCCAGCAGCGTAGTTGGAGCGGGAGGTTACAATGAGCAGTTCTTC; CDR3aa: CASSVVGAGGYNEQFF
abundance: .; j_gene: TRBJ1-6; v_gene: TRBV18; d_gene: TRBD1; CDR3nt: TGTGCCAGCTCCCAGGACAGGGCTAATTCACCCCTCCACTTT; CDR3aa: CASSQDRANSPLHF
abundance: .; j_gene: TRBJ2-5; v_gene: TRBV13; d_gene: .; CDR3nt: TGTGCCAGCAGTTCATGGGGGCTGGAGACCCAGTACTTC; CDR3aa: CASSSWGLETQYF
abundance: .; j_gene: TRBJ2-3; v_gene: TRBV7-9; d_gene: .; CDR3nt: TGTGCCAGCAGCTCAGGCACAGATACGCAGTATTTT; CDR3aa: CASSSGTDTQYF